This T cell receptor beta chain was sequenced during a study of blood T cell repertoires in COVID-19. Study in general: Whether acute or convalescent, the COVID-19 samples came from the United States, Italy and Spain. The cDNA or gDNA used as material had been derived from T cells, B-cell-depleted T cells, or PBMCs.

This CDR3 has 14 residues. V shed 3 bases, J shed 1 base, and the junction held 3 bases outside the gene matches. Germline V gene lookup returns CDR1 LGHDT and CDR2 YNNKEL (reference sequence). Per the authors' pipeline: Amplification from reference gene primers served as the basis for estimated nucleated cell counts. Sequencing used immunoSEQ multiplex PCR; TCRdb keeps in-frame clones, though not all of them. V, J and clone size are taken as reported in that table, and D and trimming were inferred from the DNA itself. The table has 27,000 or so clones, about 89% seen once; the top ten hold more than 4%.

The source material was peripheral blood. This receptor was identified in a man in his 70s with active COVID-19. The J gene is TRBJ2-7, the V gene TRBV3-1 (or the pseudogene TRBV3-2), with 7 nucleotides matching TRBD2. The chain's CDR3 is CASSQAGVSYEQYF. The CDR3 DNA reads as TGTGCCAGCAGCCAGGCGGGGGTTTCCTACGAGCAGTACTTC.